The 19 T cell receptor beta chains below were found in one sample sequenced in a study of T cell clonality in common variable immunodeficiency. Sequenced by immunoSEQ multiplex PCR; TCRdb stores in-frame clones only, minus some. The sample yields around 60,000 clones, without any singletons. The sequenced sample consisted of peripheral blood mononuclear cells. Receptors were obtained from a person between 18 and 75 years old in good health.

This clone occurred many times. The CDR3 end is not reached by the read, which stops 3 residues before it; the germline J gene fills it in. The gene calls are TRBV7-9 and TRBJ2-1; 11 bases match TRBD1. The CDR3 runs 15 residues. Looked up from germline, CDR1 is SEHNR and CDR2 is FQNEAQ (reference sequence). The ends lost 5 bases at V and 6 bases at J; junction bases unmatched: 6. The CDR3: CASSHRDRGINEQFF. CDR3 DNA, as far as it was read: TGTGCCAGCAGCCACCGGGACAGGGGGATCAATGAG.

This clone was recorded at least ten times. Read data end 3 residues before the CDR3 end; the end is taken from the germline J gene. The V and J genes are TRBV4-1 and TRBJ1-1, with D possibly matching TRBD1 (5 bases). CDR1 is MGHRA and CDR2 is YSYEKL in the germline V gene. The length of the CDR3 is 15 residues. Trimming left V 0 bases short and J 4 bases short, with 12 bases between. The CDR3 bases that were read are TGCGCCAGCAGCCAAGAGTGGGGCCCCCCCACTGAA. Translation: CASSQEWGPPTE. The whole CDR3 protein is CASSQEWGPPTEAFF.

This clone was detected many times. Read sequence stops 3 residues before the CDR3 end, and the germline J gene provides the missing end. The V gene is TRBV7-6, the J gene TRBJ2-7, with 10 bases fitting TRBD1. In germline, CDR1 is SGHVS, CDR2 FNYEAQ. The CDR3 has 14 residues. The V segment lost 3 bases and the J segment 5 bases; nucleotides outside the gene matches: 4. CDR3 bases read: TGTGCCAGCAGCTTGGGACAGGGGACGGACGAG. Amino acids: CASSLGQGTDE. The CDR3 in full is CASSLGQGTDEQYF.

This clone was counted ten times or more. The part of the CDR3 DNA that was read is TGTGCCAGCAGCCACGGTAGCACAGATACG. Translation: CASSHGSTDT. The CDR3, in full, reads CASSHGSTDTQYF. The J gene is TRBJ2-3, the V gene TRBV3-1 (or the pseudogene TRBV3-2), with D unresolved. The sequence runs out 3 residues before the end of the CDR3; the remainder is reconstructed from the germline J gene. The CDR3 totals 13 residues. Trimming took 3 bases from V and 0 from J, leaving 4 bases between them. Germline V gene sequence: CDR1 LGHDT, CDR2 YNNKEL (reference sequence).

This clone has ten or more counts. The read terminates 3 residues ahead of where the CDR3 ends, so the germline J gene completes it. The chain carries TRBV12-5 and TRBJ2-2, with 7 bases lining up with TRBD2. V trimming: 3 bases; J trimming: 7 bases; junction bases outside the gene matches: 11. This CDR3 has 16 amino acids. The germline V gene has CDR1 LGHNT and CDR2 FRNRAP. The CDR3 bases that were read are TGTGCTAGTGGTTTTTGGAGCGGGATGGGTGGCGGGGAG. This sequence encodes CASGFWSGMGGGE. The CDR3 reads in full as CASGFWSGMGGGELFF.

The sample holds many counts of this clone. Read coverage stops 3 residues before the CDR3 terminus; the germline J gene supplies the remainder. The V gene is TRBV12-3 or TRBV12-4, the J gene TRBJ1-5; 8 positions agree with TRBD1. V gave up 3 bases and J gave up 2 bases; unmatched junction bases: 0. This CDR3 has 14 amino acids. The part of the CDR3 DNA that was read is TGTGCCAGCAGTTTGACAGGGGGCAATCAGCCC. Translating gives CASSLTGGNQP. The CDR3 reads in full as CASSLTGGNQPQHF.

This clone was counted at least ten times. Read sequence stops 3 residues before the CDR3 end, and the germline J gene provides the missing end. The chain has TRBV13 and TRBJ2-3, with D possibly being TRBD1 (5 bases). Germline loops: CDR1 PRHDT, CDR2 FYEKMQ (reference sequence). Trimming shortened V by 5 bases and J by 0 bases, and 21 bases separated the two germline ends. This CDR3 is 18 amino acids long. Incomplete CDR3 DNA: TGTGCCAGCAGCACCCTCAGGGCCAAGCCTTCTAGCACAGATACG. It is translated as CASSTLRAKPSSTDT. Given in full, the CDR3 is CASSTLRAKPSSTDTQYF.

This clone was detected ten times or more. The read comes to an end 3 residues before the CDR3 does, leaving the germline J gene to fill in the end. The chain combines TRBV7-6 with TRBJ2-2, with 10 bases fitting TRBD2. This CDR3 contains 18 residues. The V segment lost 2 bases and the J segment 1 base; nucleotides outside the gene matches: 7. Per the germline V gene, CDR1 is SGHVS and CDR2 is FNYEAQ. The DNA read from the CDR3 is TGTGCCAGCAGCTTAAAGGCTAGCGGGGGAATGAACACCGGGGAG. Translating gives CASSLKASGGMNTGE. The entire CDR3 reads CASSLKASGGMNTGELFF.

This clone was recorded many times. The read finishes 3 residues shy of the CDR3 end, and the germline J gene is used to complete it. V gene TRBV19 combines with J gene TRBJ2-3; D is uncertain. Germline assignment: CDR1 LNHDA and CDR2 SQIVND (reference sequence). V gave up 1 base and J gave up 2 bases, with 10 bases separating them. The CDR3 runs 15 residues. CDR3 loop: CASSIVASSTDTQYF. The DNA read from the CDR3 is TGTGCCAGTAGTATAGTGGCCAGTTCCACAGATACG.

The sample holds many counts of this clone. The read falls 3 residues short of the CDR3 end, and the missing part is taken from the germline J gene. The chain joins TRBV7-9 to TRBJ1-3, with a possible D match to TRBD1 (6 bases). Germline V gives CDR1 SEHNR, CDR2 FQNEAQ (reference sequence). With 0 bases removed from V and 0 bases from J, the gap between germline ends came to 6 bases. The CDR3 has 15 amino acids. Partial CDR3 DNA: TGTGCCAGCAGCTTAGCGGGACACTCTGGAAACACC. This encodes CASSLAGHSGNT. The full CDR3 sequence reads CASSLAGHSGNTIYF.

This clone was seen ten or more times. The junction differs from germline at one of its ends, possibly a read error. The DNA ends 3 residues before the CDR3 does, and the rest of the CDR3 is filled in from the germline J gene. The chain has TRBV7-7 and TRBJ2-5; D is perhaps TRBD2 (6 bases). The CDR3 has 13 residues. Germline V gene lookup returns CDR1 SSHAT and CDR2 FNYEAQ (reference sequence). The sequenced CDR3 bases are TGTGCTAGCAGCTTAGCTGGGGGGGAGACC. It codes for CASSLAGGET. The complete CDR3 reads CASSLAGGETQYF.

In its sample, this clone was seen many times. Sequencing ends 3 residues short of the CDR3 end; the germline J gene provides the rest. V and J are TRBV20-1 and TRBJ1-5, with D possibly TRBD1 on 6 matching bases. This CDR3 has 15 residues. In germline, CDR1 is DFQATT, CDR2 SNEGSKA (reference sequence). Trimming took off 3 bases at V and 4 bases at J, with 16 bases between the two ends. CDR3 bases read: TGCAGTGCTAGGGAAGCAGGGGTTCGGAATCAGCCC. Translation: CSAREAGVRNQP. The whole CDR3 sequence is CSAREAGVRNQPQHF.

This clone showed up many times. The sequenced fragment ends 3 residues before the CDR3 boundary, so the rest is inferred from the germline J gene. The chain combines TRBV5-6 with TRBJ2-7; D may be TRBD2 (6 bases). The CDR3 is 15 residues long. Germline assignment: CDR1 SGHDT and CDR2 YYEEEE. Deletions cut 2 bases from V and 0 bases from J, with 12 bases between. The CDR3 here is CASSLFSGISYEQYF. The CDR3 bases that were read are TGTGCCAGCAGCTTATTTAGCGGAATCTCCTACGAG.

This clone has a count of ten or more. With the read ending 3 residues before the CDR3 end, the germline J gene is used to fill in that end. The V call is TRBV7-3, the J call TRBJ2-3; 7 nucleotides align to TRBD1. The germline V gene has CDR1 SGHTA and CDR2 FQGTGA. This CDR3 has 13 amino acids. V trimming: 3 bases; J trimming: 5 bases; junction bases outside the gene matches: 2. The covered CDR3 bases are TGTGCCAGCAGCTTGACAGGGATAGATACG. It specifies CASSLTGIDT. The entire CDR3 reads CASSLTGIDTQYF.

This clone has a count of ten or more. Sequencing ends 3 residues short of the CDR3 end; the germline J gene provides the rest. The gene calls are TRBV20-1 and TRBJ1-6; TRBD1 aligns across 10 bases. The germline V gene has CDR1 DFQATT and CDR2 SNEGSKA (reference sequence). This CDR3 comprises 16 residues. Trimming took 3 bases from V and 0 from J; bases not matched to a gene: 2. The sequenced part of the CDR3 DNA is TGCAGTGCTAGGGACAGGGGGGGCTCCTATAATTCACCC. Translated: CSARDRGGSYNSP. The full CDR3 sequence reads CSARDRGGSYNSPLHF.

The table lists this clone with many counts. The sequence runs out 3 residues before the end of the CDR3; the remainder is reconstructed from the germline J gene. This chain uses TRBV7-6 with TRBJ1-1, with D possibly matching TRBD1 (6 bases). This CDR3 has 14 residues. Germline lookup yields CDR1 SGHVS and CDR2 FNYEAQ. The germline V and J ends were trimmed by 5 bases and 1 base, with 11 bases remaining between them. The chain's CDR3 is CASSRRTANTEAFF. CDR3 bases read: TGTGCCAGCAGCCGCCGGACAGCGAACACTGAA.

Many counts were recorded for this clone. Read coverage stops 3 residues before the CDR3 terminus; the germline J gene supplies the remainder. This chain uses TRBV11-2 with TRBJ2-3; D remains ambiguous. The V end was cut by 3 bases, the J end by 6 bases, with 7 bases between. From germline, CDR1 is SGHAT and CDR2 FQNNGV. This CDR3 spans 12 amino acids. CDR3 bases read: TGTGCCAGCAGCTTCCCCGGGGATACG. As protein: CASSFPGDT. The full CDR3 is CASSFPGDTQYF.

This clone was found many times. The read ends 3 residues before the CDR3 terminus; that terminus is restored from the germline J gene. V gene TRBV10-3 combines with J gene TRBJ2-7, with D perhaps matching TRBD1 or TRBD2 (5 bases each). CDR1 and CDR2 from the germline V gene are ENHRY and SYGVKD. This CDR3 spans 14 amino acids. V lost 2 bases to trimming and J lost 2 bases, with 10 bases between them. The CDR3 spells CAISEEGWTYEQYF. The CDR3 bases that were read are TGTGCCATCAGTGAGGAGGGGTGGACCTACGAG.

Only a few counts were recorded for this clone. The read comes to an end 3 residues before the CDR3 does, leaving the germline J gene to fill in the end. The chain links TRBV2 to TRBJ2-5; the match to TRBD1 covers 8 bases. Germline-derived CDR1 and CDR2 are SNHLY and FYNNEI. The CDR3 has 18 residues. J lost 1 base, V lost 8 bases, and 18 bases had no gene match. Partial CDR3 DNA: TGTGCCAGCGAGGGGTGGGGAAACAGGGGGGATTCCCAAGAGACC. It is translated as CASEGWGNRGDSQET. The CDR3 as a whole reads CASEGWGNRGDSQETQYF.